This TCR beta chain was sequenced for a study of a mutant IDH1 vaccine in newly diagnosed glioma (dated by TCRdb to about 2021). At the level of the whole study: Vaccination was initiated 4-6 weeks after radiotherapy alone, or concurrently with temozolomide cycles in the chemotherapy-containing groups. The roughly 32 treated patients were approximately 60% male and roughly 40% female, with a mean age of about 38 years. Before enrollment, most patients had been given radiochemotherapy with temozolomide as standard therapy, while the rest had received either radiotherapy alone or temozolomide alone. The week-35 safety follow-up was designated visit V12, and the week-47 end of study was designated visit V13. Peripheral blood samples were drawn at six visits, namely V03 (baseline), V05, V07, V10, V12 and V13. Longitudinal TCRB deep sequencing was done for 25 to 30 treated patients, wherever samples were available for exploratory analyses. Study-wide conclusions, independent of this receptor: Pseudoprogression appeared unrelated to alterations in the top peripheral T cell clonotypes detected by TCRB sequencing. Across multiple MHC alleles, vaccine-induced immune responses were seen in 90% to 95% of patients. Selection of PBMC samples for TCRB deep sequencing was based on availability. According to the authors, sample limitations meant that analyses of patient blood samples could not be reproduced.

The time point label for this specimen denotes: week 35, safety follow-up. A 20-mer mutant IDH1 peptide at 300 micrograms in Montanide made up each vaccine dose, which was injected subcutaneously together with topical imiquimod. Patients received eight vaccinations in weeks 1, 3, 5, 7, 11, 15, 19 and 23, corresponding to visits V03 through V10. The donors had newly diagnosed IDH1-mutant astrocytomas of WHO grade 3 or 4 that showed loss of nuclear ATRX. The samples were drawn from NOA16, a multicentre, single-arm, open-label phase I trial in Germany that tested a mutant IDH1 peptide vaccine in humans for the first time. The DNeasy Blood and Tissue Kit was used to extract genomic DNA from EDTA blood for TCRB sequencing. As encoded in the germline V gene, CDR1 is MNHEY while CDR2 is SVGAGI. Taken from cysteine to phenylalanine, the CDR3 has 13 residues. Only CDR3 DNA remains: 39 bases, in frame from the first base. V is reduced by 6 bases and J by 1 base, leaving a spacing of 9 bases between them.

This clone occurred a few times. It has no known antigen specificity. No clone much larger than this one lies a single base away; base qualities are absent. To prepare the library, the immunoSEQ multiplex PCR assay was applied. Following the manufacturer's protocol, the hsTCRB Kit was used to amplify rearranged TCR beta chain sequences. TCRB libraries were sequenced on an Illumina MiSeq. For the original study's pipeline: Demultiplexing, trimming and gene mapping were performed with the kit vendor's proprietary platform. TCRdb provides this immuneACCESS table in a form limited to in-frame rearrangements. Some clones are lacking; in checked studies, under half of them reflect an unresolved V gene, and why the rest are absent is not known. D and trimming were read from the DNA, whereas the V and J calls and clone size are those reported in that table. The sample table shows tens of thousands of clones, and roughly 80% are seen once. The ten largest clones capture over 9.5% of the sample.

This receptor chain uses TRBV6-5 and TRBJ1-1; TRBD1 is a possible D gene, resting on 5 matching bases. The source was PBMCs, collected from a glioma patient whose treatment included an IDH1 peptide vaccine. This sequence was found in a young man with glioma. The DNA reads TGTGCCAGCAGCATGACAGAGAACACTGAAGCTTTCTTT. Its amino acids are CASSMTENTEAFF.